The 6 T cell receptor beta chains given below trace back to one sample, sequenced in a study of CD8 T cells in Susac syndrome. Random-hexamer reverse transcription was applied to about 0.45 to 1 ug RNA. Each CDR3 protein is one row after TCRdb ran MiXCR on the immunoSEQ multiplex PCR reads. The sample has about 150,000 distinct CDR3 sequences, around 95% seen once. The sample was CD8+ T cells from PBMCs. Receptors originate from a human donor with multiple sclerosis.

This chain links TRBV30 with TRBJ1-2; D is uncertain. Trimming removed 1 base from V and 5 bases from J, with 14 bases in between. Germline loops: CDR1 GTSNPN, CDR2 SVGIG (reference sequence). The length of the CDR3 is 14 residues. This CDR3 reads CAWSAHPTAYGYTF. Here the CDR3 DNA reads TGTGCCTGGAGTGCCCATCCCACAGCTTATGGCTACACCTTC.

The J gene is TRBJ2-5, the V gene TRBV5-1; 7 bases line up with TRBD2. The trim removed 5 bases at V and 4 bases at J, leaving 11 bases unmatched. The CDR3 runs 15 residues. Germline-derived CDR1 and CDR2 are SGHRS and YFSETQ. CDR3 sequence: CASRSYGTIRETQYF. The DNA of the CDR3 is TGCGCCAGCAGATCCTACGGGACTATTCGAGAGACCCAGTACTTC.

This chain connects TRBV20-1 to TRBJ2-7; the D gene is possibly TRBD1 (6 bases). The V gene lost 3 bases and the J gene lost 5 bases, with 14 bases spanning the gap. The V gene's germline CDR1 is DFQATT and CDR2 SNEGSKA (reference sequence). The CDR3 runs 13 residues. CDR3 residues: CSASSPDSNEQYV. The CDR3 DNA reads TGCAGTGCTAGTTCCCCGGACAGTAACGAGCAGTACGTC.

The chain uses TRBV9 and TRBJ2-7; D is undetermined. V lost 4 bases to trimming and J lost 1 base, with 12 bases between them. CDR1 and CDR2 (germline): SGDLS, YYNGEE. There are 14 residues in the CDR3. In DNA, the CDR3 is TGTGCCAGCAGCCCTCTCACCTCTTCCTACGAGCAGTACTTC. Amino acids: CASSPLTSSYEQYF. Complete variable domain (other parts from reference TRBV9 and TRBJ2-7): DSGVTQTPKHLITATGQRVTLRCSPRSGDLSVYWYQQSLDQGLQFLIQYYNGEERAKGNILERFSAQQFPDLHSELNLSSLELGDSALYFCASSPLTSSYEQYFGPGTRLTVT.

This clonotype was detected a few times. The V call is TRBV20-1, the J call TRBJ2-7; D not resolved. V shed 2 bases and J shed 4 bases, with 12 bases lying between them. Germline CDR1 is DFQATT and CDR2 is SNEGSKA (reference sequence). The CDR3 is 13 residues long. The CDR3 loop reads CSARPRAAYEQYV. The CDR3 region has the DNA TGCAGTGCTAGACCCCGGGCAGCTTACGAGCAGTACGTC.

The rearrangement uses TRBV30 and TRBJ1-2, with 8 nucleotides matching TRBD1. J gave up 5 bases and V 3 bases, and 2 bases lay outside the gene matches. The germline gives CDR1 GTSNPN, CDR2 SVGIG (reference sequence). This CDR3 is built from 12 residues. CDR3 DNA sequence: TGTGCCTGGAGGGGACAGGCTTATGGCTACACCTTC. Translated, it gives CAWRGQAYGYTF.